This T cell receptor (beta chain) derives from a study of identical twins. The CDR3 runs to 15 residues. J was trimmed by 6 bases and V by 2 bases; bases with no gene match: 11. The germline CDR1 and CDR2 sequences are DFQATT and SNEGSKA (reference sequence). This clonotype was recorded a few times. MiXCR, run by TCRdb on the 5' RACE reads, gives a single entry per CDR3 protein. Altogether some 500,000 distinct CDR3 sequences are present, about 14% being singletons, with the ten largest covering about 0.54%. This same sample was also taken into another study, of yellow fever vaccine responses in identical twins.

Sequencing was carried out using CD4+ T cells sorted from blood. V is TRBV20-1 and J is TRBJ1-1; TRBD1 agrees at 8 bases. The sequence derives from a woman aged 18-30 years in good health. CDR3 bases: TGCAGTGCTAGAACAAACGGACAGGGTGGCGCTGAAGCTTTCTTT. This encodes CSARTNGQGGAEAFF.